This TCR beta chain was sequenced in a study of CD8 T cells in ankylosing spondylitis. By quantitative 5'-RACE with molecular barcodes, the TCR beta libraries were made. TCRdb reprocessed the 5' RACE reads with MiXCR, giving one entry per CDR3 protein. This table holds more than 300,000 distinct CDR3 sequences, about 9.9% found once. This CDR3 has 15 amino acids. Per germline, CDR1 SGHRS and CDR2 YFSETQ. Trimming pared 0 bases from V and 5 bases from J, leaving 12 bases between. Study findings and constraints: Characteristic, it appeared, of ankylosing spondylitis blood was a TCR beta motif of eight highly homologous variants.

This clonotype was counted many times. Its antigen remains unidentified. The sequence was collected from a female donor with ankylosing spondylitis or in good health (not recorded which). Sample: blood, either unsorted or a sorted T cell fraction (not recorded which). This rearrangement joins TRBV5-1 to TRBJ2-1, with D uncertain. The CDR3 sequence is CASSLASTPDNEQFF. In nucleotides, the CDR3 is TGCGCCAGCAGCTTGGCGAGCACTCCGGACAATGAGCAGTTCTTC. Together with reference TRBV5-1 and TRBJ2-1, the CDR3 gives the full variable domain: KAGVTQTPRYLIKTRGQQVTLSCSPISGHRSVSWYQQTPGQGLQFLFEYFSETQRNKGNFPGRFSGRQFSNSRSEMNVSTLELGDSALYLCASSLASTPDNEQFFGPGTRLTVL.